A single sample is the source of the 3 T cell receptor beta chains below, sequenced in a study of T cell changes during pregnancy in multiple sclerosis. The data were produced by immunoSEQ multiplex PCR, yet TCRdb's version contains in-frame clones alone and is incomplete. The data show tens of thousands of clones, with roughly nine tenths seen just once and 0.45% to 0.6% held by the top ten. Sequenced material: CD4+ T cells from peripheral blood mononuclear cells, taken in the first trimester of pregnancy. The receptor source for this set is a female donor with multiple sclerosis, enrolled in a pregnancy study.

The genes are TRBV13 and TRBJ1-1; 9 positions agree with TRBD1. The ends lost 0 bases at V and 5 bases at J; junction bases unmatched: 7. CDR3 length equals 16 residues. The germline V gene encodes CDR1 PRHDT and CDR2 FYEKMQ (reference sequence). This chain's CDR3 is CASSLGDRGGKTEAFF. The CDR3 nucleotides read TGTGCCAGCAGCTTAGGGGACAGGGGAGGTAAAACTGAAGCTTTCTTT.

Only a few counts were recorded for this clone. The rearrangement uses TRBV5-4 and TRBJ2-3; D perhaps matches TRBD2 (5 bases). This CDR3 comprises 16 residues. Germline lookup yields CDR1 SGHNT and CDR2 YYREEE (reference sequence). Trimming pared 4 bases from V and 2 bases from J, leaving 17 bases between. Written as DNA, the CDR3 is TGTGCCAGCAGCCCAGTCAGAGGACTGCCCACAGATACGCAGTATTTT. This gives the protein CASSPVRGLPTDTQYF.

This chain uses TRBV7-6 with TRBJ2-7, with D perhaps TRBD1 (6 bases). The germline V and J ends were trimmed by 5 bases and 2 bases, with 10 bases remaining between them. From germline, CDR1 is SGHVS and CDR2 FNYEAQ. The CDR3 runs to 13 residues. CDR3 in amino acids: CASSNTGTYEQYF. The CDR3 DNA reads as TGTGCCAGCAGCAACACAGGGACCTACGAGCAGTACTTC.